The source of this T cell receptor beta chain is a study of blood T cell repertoires in COVID-19. Study summary: Sites across the United States, Italy and Spain contributed samples from acute and convalescent COVID-19. Sources were T cells, B-cell-depleted T cells, or PBMCs; the material itself was cDNA or gDNA.

The CDR3 is 14 amino acids. V trimming: 7 bases; J trimming: 6 bases; junction bases outside the gene matches: 6. The germline V gene has CDR1 SNHLY and CDR2 FYNNEI. Per the authors' pipeline: From reference gene primer amplification, estimates of nucleated cell counts were derived. Measured with immunoSEQ multiplex PCR; TCRdb has only the in-frame clones, and not every one. V, J and clone size are those of that table, while D and trimming were read from the DNA. The sample lists about 70,000 clones; roughly 87% were seen once. This TCR was recovered from a woman aged 18-30 years with acute or convalescent COVID-19. V gene TRBV2 combines with J gene TRBJ1-5, with 10 bases lining up with TRBD1. The sequenced sample consisted of peripheral blood. The CDR3 nucleotides are TGTGCCAGCACCGGGGGGACAGGGGTTCAGCCCCAGCATTTT. Its protein is CASTGGTGVQPQHF.